The 27 T cell receptor beta chains in this list originate from one sample, sequenced in a study of control samples from healthy donors and cancer patients. The method was immunoSEQ multiplex PCR; TCRdb's version includes in-frame clones alone and lacks a portion of them. The repertoire has approximately 94,000 clones, approximately 84% of them found once; the top ten carry over 30%. The sequencing sample was made of PBMCs. These TCRs come from a man between 65 and 80 years old with lung cancer.

The V call is TRBV7-2, the J call TRBJ2-2, with D perhaps TRBD1 (6 bases). Deletions cut 4 bases from V and 5 bases from J, with 17 bases between. The length of the CDR3 is 16 residues. CDR1 is SGHTA and CDR2 is FQGNSA in the germline V gene. The CDR3 spells CASSSFGQIQTGELFF. Written as DNA, the CDR3 is TGTGCCAGCAGCTCCTTTGGACAGATTCAAACCGGGGAGCTGTTTTTT.

The gene calls are TRBV10-3 and TRBJ1-5; D is ambiguous. The CDR3 is made up of 15 amino acids. Germline CDR1 reads ENHRY; CDR2 reads SYGVKD. The V and J ends lost 0 bases and 0 bases respectively, with 6 bases between them. DNA for the CDR3: TGTGCCATCAGTGAGTCCGGGATTAGCAATCAGCCCCAGCATTTT. Protein: CAISESGISNQPQHF.

The V gene is TRBV18, the J gene TRBJ1-2; TRBD1 might be the D (5 bases). The CDR3 runs to 14 residues. Per germline, CDR1 KGHSH and CDR2 LQKENI. Trimming stripped 8 bases from V and 5 bases from J, with 18 bases between. CDR3 nucleotide sequence: TGTGCCAGCCGACCGGGACGGAACGAATATGGCTACACCTTC. It codes for CASRPGRNEYGYTF.

V usage is TRBV4-2 and J usage is TRBJ2-3; 7 positions agree with TRBD2. The CDR3 has 16 amino acids. Germline values: CDR1 LGHNA, CDR2 YNFKEQ. Trimming took 4 bases from V and 2 from J; bases not matched to a gene: 9. The chain's CDR3 is CASSRIAGDPTDTQYF. The CDR3 bases are TGTGCCAGCAGCCGGATTGCGGGGGACCCCACAGATACGCAGTATTTT.

The gene calls are TRBV6-5 and TRBJ2-7, with a weak D call TRBD2 (5 bases). This CDR3 has 13 residues. Germline V gene sequence: CDR1 MNHEY, CDR2 SVGAGI. Between the trimmed V and J ends, which lost 1 base and 7 bases, there was a span of 11 bases. The CDR3 here is CASSYFAGLEQYF. As DNA, the CDR3 is TGTGCCAGCAGTTACTTCGCAGGACTGGAGCAGTACTTC.

The rearrangement links TRBV7-2 to TRBJ2-7; 10 positions match TRBD1. CDR3 size: 15 residues. V was clipped by 1 base and J by 6 bases; unmatched bases: 6. Germline V CDR1 and CDR2: SGHTA, FQGNSA. CDR3: CASSLGHGTGVEQYF. CDR3 coding DNA: TGTGCCAGCAGCTTAGGGCACGGGACAGGGGTCGAGCAGTACTTC.

The rearrangement links TRBV7-6 to TRBJ1-6, with 7 bases matching TRBD1. This CDR3 spans 16 amino acids. The germline CDR1 and CDR2 sequences are SGHVS and FNYEAQ. V lost 2 bases to trimming and J lost 5 bases; unmatched junction nucleotides: 6. This CDR3 is CASSLSGQNNNSPLHF. CDR3 coding DNA: TGTGCCAGCAGCTTATCGGGACAGAATAATAATTCACCCCTCCACTTT.

This sequence joins TRBV9 and TRBJ2-2, with unresolved D. Per germline, CDR1 SGDLS and CDR2 YYNGEE. The V end lost 4 bases, the J end lost 0 bases, and 10 bases lay between the germline ends. This CDR3 region has 15 residues. The DNA for the CDR3 is TGTGCCAGCAGCCCGACGACTGCGAACACCGGGGAGCTGTTTTTT. It yields the protein CASSPTTANTGELFF.

This clone is a singleton in its sample. The V gene is TRBV7-6, the J gene TRBJ2-3, with D hard to call. The V end lost 7 bases, the J end lost 5 bases, and 10 bases lay between the germline ends. CDR1 is SGHVS, CDR2 FNYEAQ, per germline. The CDR3 consists of 12 residues. CDR3 DNA sequence: TGTGCCAGCACCCAAGAAGGAGATACGCAGTATTTT. This sequence encodes CASTQEGDTQYF.

The V gene is TRBV5-4, the J gene TRBJ2-1, with 8 bases lining up with TRBD1. The ends lost 8 bases at V and 8 bases at J; junction bases unmatched: 9. CDR3 length: 13 residues. Per the germline V gene, CDR1 is SGHNT and CDR2 is YYREEE (reference sequence). The CDR3: CASSGTGRDEQFF. The CDR3 coding sequence is TGTGCCAGTTCCGGGACAGGCAGGGATGAGCAGTTCTTC.

The chain is built from TRBV27 and TRBJ2-2; D remains unclear. Trimming stripped 8 bases from V and 10 bases from J, with 17 bases between. The germline V gene encodes CDR1 MNHEY and CDR2 SMNVEV (reference sequence). The CDR3 contains 13 residues. The CDR3 spells CASARDGSAELFF. The CDR3 region has the DNA TGTGCCAGCGCACGCGACGGTTCCGCGGAGCTGTTTTTT.

The chain combines TRBV19 with TRBJ1-5; 8 bases map to TRBD1. CDR1 is LNHDA, CDR2 SQIVND, per germline (reference sequence). V was pared by 6 bases and J by 2 bases, with 6 bases of the junction left unmatched. The CDR3 is 15 amino acids. This CDR3 reads CASSNRGVRNQPQHF. Here the CDR3 DNA reads TGTGCCAGTAGCAACAGGGGGGTTCGCAATCAGCCCCAGCATTTT.

The V call is TRBV14, the J call TRBJ2-4, with D perhaps being TRBD1 or TRBD2 (5 bases each). Trimming shortened V by 4 bases and J by 9 bases, and 13 bases separated the two germline ends. CDR3 length equals 13 residues. The germline V gene encodes CDR1 SGHDN and CDR2 FVKESK. The CDR3 DNA reads TGTGCCAGCAGCCGAAAACTTGGGGGCATTCAGTACTTC. Residues: CASSRKLGGIQYF.

V gene TRBV4-3 combines with J gene TRBJ2-4, with D possibly matching TRBD1 (6 bases). Trimming left V 2 bases short and J 8 bases short, with 13 bases between. Germline CDR1 is LGHNA and CDR2 is YSLEER. This CDR3 is 14 amino acids long. The CDR3 loop reads CASSQQGEGDIQYF. The CDR3 coding sequence is TGCGCCAGCAGCCAACAGGGAGAGGGGGACATTCAGTACTTC.

V gene TRBV14 combines with J gene TRBJ2-7, with unresolved D. Germline V gene data show CDR1 as SGHDN and CDR2 as FVKESK. The germline V and J ends were trimmed by 2 bases and 4 bases, with 12 bases remaining between them. CDR3 length equals 14 residues. The CDR3 region is CASSQKALGYEQYF. The DNA of the CDR3 is TGTGCCAGCAGCCAAAAAGCTTTGGGGTACGAGCAGTACTTC.

This chain joins TRBV5-1 and TRBJ2-3; a possible D gene is TRBD2 (7 bases). V shed 6 bases and J shed 1 base, with 15 bases lying between them. The CDR3 contains 15 residues. Germline CDR1 and CDR2: SGHRS and YFSETQ. Written as DNA, the CDR3 is TGCGCCAGCACCAGAGGGGGGGCGGGCACAGATACGCAGTATTTT. Translated, it gives CASTRGGAGTDTQYF.

The chain couples TRBV5-1 to TRBJ1-2, with 7 nucleotides matching TRBD1. V lost 6 bases to trimming and J lost 0 bases; unmatched junction nucleotides: 5. CDR3 length: 14 residues. Germline-derived CDR1 and CDR2 are SGHRS and YFSETQ. CDR3 nucleotide sequence: TGCGCCAGCACCGACAGGGCAGCTAACTATGGCTACACCTTC. This sequence encodes CASTDRAANYGYTF.

The chain carries TRBV6-2 or TRBV6-3 and TRBJ2-6, with D perhaps TRBD2 (6 bases). The CDR3 is 15 residues long. Trimming removed 5 bases from V and 1 base from J, with 9 bases in between. CDR1 and CDR2 from the germline V gene are MNHEY and SVGEGT. Written as DNA, the CDR3 is TGTGCCAGCAGTGGGACTTCTTCTGGGGCCAACGTCCTGACTTTC. Its translation is CASSGTSSGANVLTF.

The V call is TRBV5-6, the J call TRBJ1-5, with TRBD1 identical over 9 bases. Trimming at V came to 4 bases and at J to 5 bases, leaving 4 bases not matched to a gene. Germline V CDR1 and CDR2: SGHDT, YYEEEE. CDR3 length: 14 residues. In DNA, the CDR3 is TGTGCCAGCAGCCCACAGGGGGCCGATCAGCCCCAGCATTTT. Translating gives CASSPQGADQPQHF.

The chain uses TRBV3-1 (or the pseudogene TRBV3-2) and TRBJ2-7; D remains ambiguous. CDR1 and CDR2 from the germline V gene are LGHDT and YNNKEL (reference sequence). The CDR3 covers 15 residues. The V and J ends lost 5 bases and 0 bases respectively, with 14 bases between them. The CDR3 bases are TGTGCCAGCAGCAAAGTTCCCGACCGCTCCTACGAGCAGTACTTC. Translated: CASSKVPDRSYEQYF.

The sample holds one count of this clone. V and J are TRBV5-1 and TRBJ2-1; weak D call: TRBD2 (6 bases). CDR3 size: 14 residues. Trimming shortened V by 5 bases and J by 4 bases, and 13 bases separated the two germline ends. CDR1 is SGHRS, CDR2 YFSETQ, per germline. In DNA form, the CDR3 reads TGCGCCAGCAGAGTGGGGGGAAATTACAATGAGCAGTTCTTC. Its protein is CASRVGGNYNEQFF. The variable domain in full, with the rest retrieved from reference TRBV5-1 and TRBJ2-1, is KAGVTQTPRYLIKTRGQQVTLSCSPISGHRSVSWYQQTPGQGLQFLFEYFSETQRNKGNFPGRFSGRQFSNSRSEMNVSTLELGDSALYLCASRVGGNYNEQFFGPGTRLTVL.

This clone was recorded only once. J is TRBJ2-7 and V is TRBV3-1 (or the pseudogene TRBV3-2); no clear D gene. The germline V and J ends were trimmed by 1 base and 2 bases, with 9 bases remaining between them. CDR3 length equals 14 residues. Germline V gene data show CDR1 as LGHDT and CDR2 as YNNKEL (reference sequence). The chain's CDR3 is CASSQVDGPYEQYF. The CDR3 region has the DNA TGTGCCAGCAGCCAAGTGGACGGCCCCTACGAGCAGTACTTC.

The chain carries TRBV19 and TRBJ2-3; 7 nucleotides align to TRBD2. The CDR3 spans 16 residues. V trimming: 6 bases; J trimming: 4 bases; junction bases outside the gene matches: 13. The V gene's germline CDR1 is LNHDA and CDR2 SQIVND (reference sequence). The CDR3 here is CASSSGVAGGPDTQYF. The CDR3 bases are TGTGCCAGTAGCAGCGGGGTAGCGGGCGGCCCAGATACGCAGTATTTT.

The chain uses TRBV5-6 and TRBJ1-3, with D unclear. The ends were cut back, 1 base at V and 0 bases at J, with 17 bases in the middle. CDR1 is SGHDT and CDR2 is YYEEEE in the germline V gene. The CDR3 consists of 18 residues. DNA for the CDR3: TGTGCCAGCAGCTTGAGGCAGCAGCGGGCCGGCTCTGGAAACACCATATATTTT. Translation gives CASSLRQQRAGSGNTIYF.

The V call is TRBV5-1, the J call TRBJ2-2; D perhaps matches TRBD1 (5 bases). The V end lost 0 bases, the J end lost 6 bases, and 15 bases lay between the germline ends. The germline V gene encodes CDR1 SGHRS and CDR2 YFSETQ. This CDR3 is 16 amino acids long. The CDR3 sequence: CASSLDFRVRAGELFF. The CDR3 DNA follows: TGCGCCAGCAGCTTGGATTTCAGGGTACGGGCCGGGGAGCTGTTTTTT.

The chain combines TRBV27 with TRBJ2-1, with 9 bases aligning to TRBD1. Looked up from germline, CDR1 is MNHEY and CDR2 is SMNVEV (reference sequence). The CDR3 has 15 residues. V shed 6 bases and J 4 bases; nucleotides not matched to a gene: 7. Here the CDR3 DNA reads TGTGCCAGCAGCTCCCGGGACAGGGCTTACAATGAGCAGTTCTTC. This gives the protein CASSSRDRAYNEQFF.

V usage is TRBV6-1 and J usage is TRBJ2-7; the match to TRBD1 covers 10 bases. CDR3 length: 15 amino acids. The germline gives CDR1 MNHNS, CDR2 SASEGT. The V and J ends lost 2 bases and 3 bases, in that order; junction bases with no gene match: 4. The CDR3, as DNA: TGTGCCAGCAGTGAATGGGGACAGGGGATCTACGAGCAGTACTTC. Its translation: CASSEWGQGIYEQYF.